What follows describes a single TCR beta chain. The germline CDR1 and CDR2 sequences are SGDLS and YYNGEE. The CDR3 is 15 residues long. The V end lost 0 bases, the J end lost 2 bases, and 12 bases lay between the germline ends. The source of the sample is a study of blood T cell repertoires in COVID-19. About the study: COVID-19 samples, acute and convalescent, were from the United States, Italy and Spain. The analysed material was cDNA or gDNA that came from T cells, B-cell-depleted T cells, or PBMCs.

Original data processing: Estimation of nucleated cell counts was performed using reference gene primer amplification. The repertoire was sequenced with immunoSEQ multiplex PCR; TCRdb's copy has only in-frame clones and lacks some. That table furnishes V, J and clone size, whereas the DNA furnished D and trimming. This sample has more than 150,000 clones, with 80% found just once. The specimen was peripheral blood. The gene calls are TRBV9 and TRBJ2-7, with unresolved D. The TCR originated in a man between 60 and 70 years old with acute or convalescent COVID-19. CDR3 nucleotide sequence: TGTGCCAGCAGCGTAGACTACGGCCCAGCCTACGAGCAGTACTTC. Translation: CASSVDYGPAYEQYF.